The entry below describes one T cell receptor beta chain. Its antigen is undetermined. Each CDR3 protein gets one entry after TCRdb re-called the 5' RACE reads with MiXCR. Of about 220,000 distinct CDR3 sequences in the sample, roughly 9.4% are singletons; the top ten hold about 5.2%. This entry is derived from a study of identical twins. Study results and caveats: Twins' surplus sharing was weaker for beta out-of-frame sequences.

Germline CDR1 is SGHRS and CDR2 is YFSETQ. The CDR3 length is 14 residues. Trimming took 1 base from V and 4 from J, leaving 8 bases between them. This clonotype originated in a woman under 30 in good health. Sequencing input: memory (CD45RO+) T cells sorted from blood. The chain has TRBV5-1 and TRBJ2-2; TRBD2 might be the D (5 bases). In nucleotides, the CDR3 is TGCGCCAGCAGCTTGTCTAGCACCACCGGGGAGCTGTTTTTT. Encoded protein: CASSLSSTTGELFF.